Shown below are 19 T cell receptor beta chains from a single sample sequenced in a study of cytomegalovirus exposure and HLA in healthy donors. Sequencing used immunoSEQ multiplex PCR; TCRdb keeps in-frame clones, though not all of them. This table has about 150,000 clones, 75% to 90% appearing once. Sample: PBMCs. The receptors were sampled from a man younger than 35 in good health and CMV-seropositive.

This clone is a singleton in its sample. V usage is TRBV6-4 and J usage is TRBJ2-5; D might be TRBD1 (5 bases). The V and J ends lost 4 bases and 2 bases respectively, with 8 bases between them. The length of the CDR3 is 13 residues. In germline, CDR1 is MRHNA, CDR2 SNTAGT. CDR3 DNA: TGTGCCAGCAGTGCGACAGCTCAAGAGACCCAGTACTTC. Translation: CASSATAQETQYF.

The chain employs TRBV6-6 and TRBJ2-7, with 7 bases aligning to TRBD1. Losses at the gene ends were 4 bases for V and 2 bases for J; bases not matched to a gene: 11. Germline CDR1 is MNHNY and CDR2 is SVGAGI (reference sequence). The CDR3 has 16 residues. DNA for the CDR3: TGTGCCAGCAGTTGGGCGGTCCGGGACAGAACCTACGAGCAGTACTTC. It specifies CASSWAVRDRTYEQYF.

The chain links TRBV19 to TRBJ1-4, with D perhaps matching TRBD1 (5 bases). The CDR3 spans 14 residues. Germline V gene lookup returns CDR1 LNHDA and CDR2 SQIVND (reference sequence). V lost 6 bases to trimming and J lost 7 bases, with 15 bases between them. CDR3 sequence (DNA): TGTGCCAGTAGCCCCGGCAGGGTGGGTGAAAAACTGTTTTTT. It specifies CASSPGRVGEKLFF.

The J gene is TRBJ1-5, the V gene TRBV7-8; 9 nucleotides align to TRBD1. J lost 3 bases, V lost 4 bases, and 10 bases had no gene match. The germline V gene has CDR1 SGHVS and CDR2 FQNEAQ. The CDR3 has 17 residues. The CDR3 DNA sequence: TGTGCCAGCAGCTCGAAACGGACAGGGGCCAACAATCAGCCCCAGCATTTT. Protein: CASSSKRTGANNQPQHF.

Here the CDR3 DNA reads TGTGCCAGCCAACAGGGTTACTACAATGAGCAGTTCTTC. This codes for CASQQGYYNEQFF. The chain combines TRBV2 with TRBJ2-1, with D possibly TRBD1 on 6 matching bases. CDR3 length: 13 amino acids. Trimming took off 8 bases at V and 3 bases at J, with 11 bases between the two ends. CDR1 and CDR2 from the germline V gene are SNHLY and FYNNEI. Full variable domain (missing parts from reference TRBV2 and TRBJ2-1): EPEVTQTPSHQVTQMGQEVILRCVPISNHLYFYWYRQILGQKVEFLVSFYNNEISEKSEIFDDQFSVERPDGSNFTLKIRSTKLEDSAMYFCASQQGYYNEQFFGPGTRLTVL.

V and J are TRBV5-4 and TRBJ2-5; 7 nucleotides match TRBD2. This CDR3 is 15 amino acids long. Germline V lookup: CDR1 SGHNT, CDR2 YYREEE (reference sequence). V lost 5 bases and J lost 2; bases outside the gene matches: 9. The CDR3 sequence is CASSPPSGSQETQYF. The CDR3 coding sequence is TGTGCCAGCAGTCCCCCTAGCGGATCTCAAGAGACCCAGTACTTC.

The chain is built from TRBV6-5 and TRBJ2-3; 9 bases are a match to TRBD1. The CDR3 has 14 amino acids. Per the germline V gene, CDR1 is MNHEY and CDR2 is SVGAGI. Trimming cost V 5 bases and J 4 bases; bases outside gene matches: 4. The CDR3 spells CASSRRQGADTQYF. CDR3 DNA: TGTGCCAGCAGTCGTCGACAGGGGGCAGATACGCAGTATTTT.

This chain links TRBV6-5 with TRBJ2-7, with 9 bases aligning to TRBD1. V lost 7 bases, J lost 3 bases, and 7 bases stayed unmatched. Germline assignment: CDR1 MNHEY and CDR2 SVGAGI. The CDR3 length is 14 residues. The CDR3 sequence: CASKPPTGGYEQYF. DNA for the CDR3: TGTGCCAGCAAACCACCGACAGGGGGCTACGAGCAGTACTTC.

The CDR3 protein is CASSSSGGSTDTQYF. CDR3 DNA sequence: TGCGCCAGCAGTTCAAGCGGGGGGAGCACAGATACGCAGTATTTT. V usage is TRBV5-1 and J usage is TRBJ2-3; 9 bases agree with TRBD2. Looked up from germline, CDR1 is SGHRS and CDR2 is YFSETQ. The CDR3 has 15 amino acids. J gave up 0 bases and V 5 bases, and 4 bases lay outside the gene matches.

This chain joins TRBV6-5 and TRBJ1-1, with 8 bases matching TRBD1. Germline lookup yields CDR1 MNHEY and CDR2 SVGAGI. J was trimmed by 6 bases and V by 6 bases; bases with no gene match: 12. The CDR3 extends over 15 amino acids. The CDR3, as DNA: TGTGCCAGCAGCCACGGCGACAGGGGTAATGCTGAAGCTTTCTTT. This translates into CASSHGDRGNAEAFF.

The V gene is TRBV27, the J gene TRBJ2-7, with 8 bases matching TRBD1. Trimming took 6 bases from V and 4 from J; bases not matched to a gene: 5. Germline V gene sequence: CDR1 MNHEY, CDR2 SMNVEV (reference sequence). The CDR3 consists of 13 residues. For the CDR3, the DNA is TGTGCCAGCAGCCGGACAGGGAAATACGAGCAGTACTTC. This codes for CASSRTGKYEQYF.

This chain joins TRBV18 and TRBJ1-2; 7 bases are a match to TRBD1. There are 15 residues in the CDR3. The germline CDR1 and CDR2 sequences are KGHSH and LQKENI. V was pared by 5 bases and J by 8 bases, with 14 bases of the junction left unmatched. CDR3 sequence: CASSTTSKGAGGYTF. CDR3 nucleotide sequence: TGTGCCAGCTCAACGACTTCTAAGGGGGCTGGCGGCTACACCTTC.

The chain links TRBV14 to TRBJ2-1; TRBD2 agrees at 8 bases. Per germline, CDR1 SGHDN and CDR2 FVKESK. CDR3 size: 15 residues. Trimming cost V 2 bases and J 4 bases; bases outside gene matches: 4. In nucleotides, the CDR3 is TGTGCCAGCAGCCAAACAGCGGGAGTGTACAATGAGCAGTTCTTC. It yields the protein CASSQTAGVYNEQFF.

V usage is TRBV5-1 and J usage is TRBJ2-7; a weak D match, TRBD1 (5 bases). CDR1 SGHRS and CDR2 YFSETQ come from the germline V gene. Trimming shortened V by 0 bases and J by 7 bases, and 17 bases separated the two germline ends. The CDR3 has 15 residues. This chain's CDR3 is CASSLAGSQGGEQYF. Here the CDR3 DNA reads TGCGCCAGCAGCTTGGCCGGGTCGCAGGGTGGGGAGCAGTACTTC.

This chain connects TRBV27 to TRBJ1-1; 8 positions agree with TRBD1. This CDR3 is 15 amino acids long. Trimming took 6 bases from V and 1 from J; bases not matched to a gene: 7. CDR1 MNHEY and CDR2 SMNVEV come from the germline V gene (reference sequence). Here the CDR3 DNA reads TGTGCCAGCAGACTAGACAGGGGTCGGAACACTGAAGCTTTCTTT. Encoded protein: CASRLDRGRNTEAFF.

The chain combines TRBV6-4 with TRBJ2-2; no reliable D call. The CDR3 is 14 residues long. V was cut by 7 bases and J by 2 bases, with 11 bases left in between. The germline V gene encodes CDR1 MRHNA and CDR2 SNTAGT. The DNA for the CDR3 is TGTGCCAGCATGGCACAGATAAACACCGGGGAGCTGTTTTTT. Protein sequence: CASMAQINTGELFF.

J is TRBJ1-2 and V is TRBV6-6, with TRBD1 as a possible D gene (5 bases). Germline-derived CDR1 and CDR2 are MNHNY and SVGAGI (reference sequence). The length of the CDR3 is 13 residues. The V gene lost 4 bases and the J gene lost 4 bases, with 10 bases spanning the gap. DNA of the CDR3: TGTGCCAGCAGTTTCGACAGTTCCTATGGCTACACCTTC. Its protein is CASSFDSSYGYTF.

The V call is TRBV7-7, the J call TRBJ1-2; 8 bases match TRBD1. Trimming took 9 bases from V and 3 from J; bases not matched to a gene: 9. The CDR3 has 14 residues. Germline V gene data show CDR1 as SSHAT and CDR2 as FNYEAQ (reference sequence). In DNA, the CDR3 is TGTGCCAGGATCGGACAGGGAGGGGACTATGGCTACACCTTC. Translating gives CARIGQGGDYGYTF. Combining the CDR3 with reference TRBV7-7 and TRBJ1-2 gives the whole variable domain GAGVSQSPRYKVTKRGQDVTLRCDPISSHATLYWYQQALGQGPEFLTYFNYEAQPDKSGLPSDRFSAERPEGSISTLTIQRTEQRDSAMYRCARIGQGGDYGYTFGSGTRLTVV.

The rearrangement links TRBV2 to TRBJ2-1, with 9 bases lining up with TRBD2. The CDR3 sequence is 15 residues long. From germline, CDR1 is SNHLY and CDR2 FYNNEI. The trim removed 2 bases at V and 10 bases at J, leaving 9 bases unmatched. CDR3 DNA: TGTGCCAGCAGTGAAAGAGTTAGTGGACTAGCGGAGCAGTTCTTC. Translation: CASSERVSGLAEQFF. Together with reference TRBV2 and TRBJ2-1, the CDR3 gives the full variable domain: EPEVTQTPSHQVTQMGQEVILRCVPISNHLYFYWYRQILGQKVEFLVSFYNNEISEKSEIFDDQFSVERPDGSNFTLKIRSTKLEDSAMYFCASSERVSGLAEQFFGPGTRLTVL.